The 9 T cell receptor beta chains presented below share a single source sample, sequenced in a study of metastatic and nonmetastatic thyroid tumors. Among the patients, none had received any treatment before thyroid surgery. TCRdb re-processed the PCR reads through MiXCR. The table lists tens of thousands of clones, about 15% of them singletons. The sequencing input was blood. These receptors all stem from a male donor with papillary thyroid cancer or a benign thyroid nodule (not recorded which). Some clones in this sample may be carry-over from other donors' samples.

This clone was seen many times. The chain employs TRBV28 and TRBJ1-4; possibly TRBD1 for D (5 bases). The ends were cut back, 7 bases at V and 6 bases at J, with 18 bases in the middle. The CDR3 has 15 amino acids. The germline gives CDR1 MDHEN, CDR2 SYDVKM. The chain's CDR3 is CASTDRRDAHEKLFF. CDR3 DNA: TGTGCCAGCACTGACCGACGGGACGCCCATGAAAAACTGTTTTTT.

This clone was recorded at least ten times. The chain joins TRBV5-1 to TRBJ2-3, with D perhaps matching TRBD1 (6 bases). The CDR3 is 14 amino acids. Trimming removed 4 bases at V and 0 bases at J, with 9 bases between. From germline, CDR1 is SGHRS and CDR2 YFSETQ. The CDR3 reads CASSHGQSTDTQYF. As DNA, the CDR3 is TGCGCCAGCAGCCACGGACAGAGCACAGATACGCAGTATTTT.

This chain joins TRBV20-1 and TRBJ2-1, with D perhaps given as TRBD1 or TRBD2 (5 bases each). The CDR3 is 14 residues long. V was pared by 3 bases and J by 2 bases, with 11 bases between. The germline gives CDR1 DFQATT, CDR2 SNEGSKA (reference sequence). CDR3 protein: CSASFRDPYNEQFF. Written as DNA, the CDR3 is TGCAGTGCTAGTTTCAGGGACCCCTACAATGAGCAGTTCTTC.

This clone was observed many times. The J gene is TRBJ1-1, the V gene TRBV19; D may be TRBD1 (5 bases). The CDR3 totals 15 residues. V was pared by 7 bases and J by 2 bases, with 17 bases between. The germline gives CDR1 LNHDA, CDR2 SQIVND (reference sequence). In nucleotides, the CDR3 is TGTGCCAGTATGATTTCACACCGGGGCAACACTGAAGCTTTCTTT. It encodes CASMISHRGNTEAFF.

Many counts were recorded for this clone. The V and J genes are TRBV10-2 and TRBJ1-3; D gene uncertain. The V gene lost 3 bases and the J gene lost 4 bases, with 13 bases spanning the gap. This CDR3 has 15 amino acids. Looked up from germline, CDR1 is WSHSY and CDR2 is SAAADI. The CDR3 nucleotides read TGCGCCAGCAGTGATAACACGAGAACCGGAAACACCATATATTTT. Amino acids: CASSDNTRTGNTIYF.

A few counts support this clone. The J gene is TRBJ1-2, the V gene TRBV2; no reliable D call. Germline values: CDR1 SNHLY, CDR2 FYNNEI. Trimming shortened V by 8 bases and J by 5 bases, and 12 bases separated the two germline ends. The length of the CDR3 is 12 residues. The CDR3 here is CASGEILYGYTF. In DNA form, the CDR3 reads TGTGCCAGCGGGGAGATTTTATATGGCTACACCTTC.

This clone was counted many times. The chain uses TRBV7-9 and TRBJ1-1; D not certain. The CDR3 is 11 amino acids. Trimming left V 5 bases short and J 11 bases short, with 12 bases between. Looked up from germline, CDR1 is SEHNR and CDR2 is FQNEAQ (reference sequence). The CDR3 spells CASSLVEEAFF. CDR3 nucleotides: TGTGCCAGCAGCCTCGTAGAAGAGGCTTTCTTT.

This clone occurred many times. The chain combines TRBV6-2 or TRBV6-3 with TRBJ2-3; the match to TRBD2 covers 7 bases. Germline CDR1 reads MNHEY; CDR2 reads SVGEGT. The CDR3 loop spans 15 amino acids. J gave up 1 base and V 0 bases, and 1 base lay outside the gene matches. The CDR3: CASSYSGGGTDTQYF. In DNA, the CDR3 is TGTGCCAGCAGTTACTCTGGGGGGGGCACAGATACGCAGTATTTT.

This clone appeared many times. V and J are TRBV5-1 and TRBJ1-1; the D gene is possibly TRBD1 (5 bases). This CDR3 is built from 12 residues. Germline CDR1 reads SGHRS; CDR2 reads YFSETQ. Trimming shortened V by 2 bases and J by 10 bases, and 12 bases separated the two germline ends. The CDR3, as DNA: TGCGCCAGCAGCTTAGTCCCAGGGAGAGCTTTCTTT. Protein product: CASSLVPGRAFF.